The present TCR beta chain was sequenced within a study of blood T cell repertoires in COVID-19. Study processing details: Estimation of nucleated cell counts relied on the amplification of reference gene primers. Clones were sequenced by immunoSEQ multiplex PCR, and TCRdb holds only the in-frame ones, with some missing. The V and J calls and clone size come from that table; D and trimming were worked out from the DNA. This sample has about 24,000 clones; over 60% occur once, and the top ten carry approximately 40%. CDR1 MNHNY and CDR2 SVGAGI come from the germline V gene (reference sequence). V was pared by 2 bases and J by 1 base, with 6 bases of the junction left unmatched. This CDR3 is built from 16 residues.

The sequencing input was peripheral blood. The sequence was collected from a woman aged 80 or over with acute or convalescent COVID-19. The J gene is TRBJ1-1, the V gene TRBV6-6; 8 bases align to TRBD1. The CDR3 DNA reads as TGTGCCAGCAGTTACGAGCCGGGACAGGCGAACACTGAAGCTTTCTTT. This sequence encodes CASSYEPGQANTEAFF.